These 3 T cell receptor beta chains were all obtained from the same sample, sequenced in a study of breast tumors, draining lymph nodes, adjacent tissues. TCRdb redid the calling of the multiplex PCR reads with MiXCR, one entry per CDR3 protein. The data show approximately 120,000 distinct CDR3 sequences, about 20% seen once. Breast cancer patients provided tissue from their axillary draining lymph nodes. The sequencing input was axillary lymph node tissue. The receptors here all came from a female donor with breast cancer. Some clones in this sample may be carry-over from other donors' samples.

This clonotype was seen at least ten times. The V and J genes are TRBV9 and TRBJ1-2; D is unresolved. This CDR3 has 13 residues. Germline-derived CDR1 and CDR2 are SGDLS and YYNGEE. V lost 3 bases and J 8 bases, leaving 14 bases between the germline ends. The CDR3 protein is CASSADPDGGYTF. The CDR3 region has the DNA TGTGCCAGCAGCGCGGACCCCGATGGGGGCTACACCTTC.

Note on this clonotype: An end of the junction differs from the germline gene, which may be a read error. The V and J genes are TRBV28 and TRBJ2-1; D is possibly TRBD2 (5 bases). Germline V gene data show CDR1 as MDHEN and CDR2 as SYDVKM. CDR3 length: 15 residues. The CDR3 sequence is CAGSLIGRLGNEQFF. In DNA, the CDR3 is TGTGCCGGCAGTTTAATAGGGAGACTCGGCAATGAGCAGTTCTTC.

This clonotype was picked up many times. At one end, the junction sequence differs from germline, possibly due to a read error. The chain combines TRBV24-1 with TRBJ2-7; 7 bases are a match to TRBD1. The germline V gene has CDR1 KGHDR and CDR2 SFDVKD. The CDR3 length is 15 residues. CDR3 nucleotides: TGTGCCACCAGCGATTCCGGGACAGCACCCTACGAGCAGTACTTC. Protein sequence: CATSDSGTAPYEQYF.